This T cell receptor (beta chain) was found in a study of blood T cells in healthy people across ages. Investigators took ten milliliters of peripheral blood from every donor. CDR3 length equals 12 residues. Looked up from germline, CDR1 is SGHTA and CDR2 is FQGNSA. With 1 base removed from V and 6 bases from J, the gap between germline ends came to 7 bases. The authors ran a second PCR of about 6 to 11 cycles using a sample-barcoded 5' primer and a J-beta primer mix. Each cDNA molecule carried a tag from a template-switch adaptor that contained 12 random nucleotides. TCRdb processed the 5' RACE reads anew with MiXCR; each CDR3 protein has one entry. The table records fewer than 2,000,000 distinct CDR3 sequences, around 40% of them present only once. Worth noting for this clonotype: What it binds is unknown.

General study results and limits: More naive CD4+ cells and higher diversity marked long-lived donors relative to aged donors.

What was sequenced was blood. The chain carries TRBV7-2 and TRBJ2-7, with unresolved D. The sequence came from a human donor in good health. CDR3 in DNA: TGTGCCAGCAGCTTAGTGTCTGGCGAGCAGTACTTC. It encodes CASSLVSGEQYF. Filled out from reference TRBV7-2 and TRBJ2-7, the complete variable domain reads GAGVSQSPSNKVTEKGKDVELRCDPISGHTALYWYRQSLGQGLEFLIYFQGNSAPDKSGLPSDRFSAERTGGSVSTLTIQRTQQEDSAVYLCASSLVSGEQYFGPGTRLTVT.